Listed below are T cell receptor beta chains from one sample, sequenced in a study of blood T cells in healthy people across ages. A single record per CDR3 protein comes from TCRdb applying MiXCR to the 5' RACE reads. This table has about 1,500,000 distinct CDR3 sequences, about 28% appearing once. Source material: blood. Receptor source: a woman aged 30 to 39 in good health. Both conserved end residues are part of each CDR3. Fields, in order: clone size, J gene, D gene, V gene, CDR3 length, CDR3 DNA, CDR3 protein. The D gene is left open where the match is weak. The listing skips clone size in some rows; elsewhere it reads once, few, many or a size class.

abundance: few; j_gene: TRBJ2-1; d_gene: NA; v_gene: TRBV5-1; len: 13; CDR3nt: TGCGCCAGCAGCGATGGACAAAACAATGAGCAGTTCTTC; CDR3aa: CASSDGQNNEQFF
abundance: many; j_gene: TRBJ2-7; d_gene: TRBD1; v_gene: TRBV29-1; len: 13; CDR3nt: TGCAGCGTTAGGACAGGGGAGACCTACGAGCAGTACTTC; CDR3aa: CSVRTGETYEQYF
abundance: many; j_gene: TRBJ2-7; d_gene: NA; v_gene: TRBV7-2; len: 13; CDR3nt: TGTGCCAGCAGCCATAATAGGGACTACGAGCAGTACTTC; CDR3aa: CASSHNRDYEQYF
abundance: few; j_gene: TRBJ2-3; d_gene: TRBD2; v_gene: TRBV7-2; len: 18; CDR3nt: TGTGCCAGCAGCTTCCGGGGACTAGCGGGAGATCGGGTTCATACGCAGTATTTT; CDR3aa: CASSFRGLAGDRVHTQYF
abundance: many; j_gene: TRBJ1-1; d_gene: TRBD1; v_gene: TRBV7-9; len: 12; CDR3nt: TGTGCCAGCAGCTTAGGGGACAGGGAAGCTTTCTTT; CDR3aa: CASSLGDREAFF
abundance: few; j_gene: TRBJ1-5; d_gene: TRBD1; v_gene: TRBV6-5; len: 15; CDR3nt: TGTGCCAGCAGCTGGGGACAGGGTCGCAATCAGCCCCAGCATTTT; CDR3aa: CASSWGQGRNQPQHF
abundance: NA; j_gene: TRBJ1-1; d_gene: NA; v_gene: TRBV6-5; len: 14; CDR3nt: TGTGCCAGCAGTTACTCCGATGACTACACTGAAGCTTTCTTT; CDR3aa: CASSYSDDYTEAFF
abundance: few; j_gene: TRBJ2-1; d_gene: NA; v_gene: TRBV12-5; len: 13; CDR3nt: TGTGCTAGTTACCCAGGGGAGGGTAGTGAGCAGTTCTTC; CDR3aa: CASYPGEGSEQFF
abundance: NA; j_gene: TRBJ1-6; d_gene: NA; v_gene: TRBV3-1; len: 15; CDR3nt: TGTGCCAGCAGCCGCATAGGGGGGGCTCCTTTGACCCTCCACTTT; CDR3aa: CASSRIGGAPLTLHF
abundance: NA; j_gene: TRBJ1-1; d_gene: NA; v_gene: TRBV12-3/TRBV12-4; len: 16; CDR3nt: TGTGCCAGCAGTTTAGGGATGAGCCACTCGAACACTGAAGCTTTCTTT; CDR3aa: CASSLGMSHSNTEAFF
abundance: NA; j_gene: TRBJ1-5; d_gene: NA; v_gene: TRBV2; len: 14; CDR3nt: TGTGCCAGCAGTGAAGAACAGGGTGGTCAGCCCCAGCATTTT; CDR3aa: CASSEEQGGQPQHF
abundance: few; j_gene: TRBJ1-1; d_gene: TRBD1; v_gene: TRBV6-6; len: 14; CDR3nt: TGTGCCAGCAGAGCGACTCAGGGGGCAACTGAAGCTTTCTTT; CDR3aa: CASRATQGATEAFF
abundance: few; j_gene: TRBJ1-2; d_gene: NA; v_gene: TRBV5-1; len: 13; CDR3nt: TGCGCCAGCAGCTTGGAAGACCTCTATGGCTACACCTTC; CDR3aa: CASSLEDLYGYTF
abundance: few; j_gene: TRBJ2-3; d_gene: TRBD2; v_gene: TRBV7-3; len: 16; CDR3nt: TGTGCCAGCAGCTTACTGTCGGCGGGGGGGCAGGATACGCAGTATTTT; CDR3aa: CASSLLSAGGQDTQYF
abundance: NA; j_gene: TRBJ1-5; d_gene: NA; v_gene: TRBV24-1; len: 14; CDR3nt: TGTGCCACCAGTGGGGCACAGTACAATCAGCCCCAGCATTTT; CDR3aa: CATSGAQYNQPQHF
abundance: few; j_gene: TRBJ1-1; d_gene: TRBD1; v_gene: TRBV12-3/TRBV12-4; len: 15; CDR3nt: TGTGCCAGCAGTTCACCGGGACAGGGGAGAATTGAAGCTTTCTTT; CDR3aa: CASSSPGQGRIEAFF
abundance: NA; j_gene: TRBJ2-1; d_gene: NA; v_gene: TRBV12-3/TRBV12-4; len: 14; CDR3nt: TGTGCCAGCAGTTTATTGGGGCAGGACAATGAGCAGTTCTTC; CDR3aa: CASSLLGQDNEQFF
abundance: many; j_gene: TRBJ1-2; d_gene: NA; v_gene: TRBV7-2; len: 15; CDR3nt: TGTGCCAGCAGCTTAAACGGGGGGGCAGCTTCTGGCTACACCTTC; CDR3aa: CASSLNGGAASGYTF
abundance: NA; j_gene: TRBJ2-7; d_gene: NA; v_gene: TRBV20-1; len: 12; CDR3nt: TGCAGTGCCCCGACGGGCTACAATGAGCAGTACTTC; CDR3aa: CSAPTGYNEQYF
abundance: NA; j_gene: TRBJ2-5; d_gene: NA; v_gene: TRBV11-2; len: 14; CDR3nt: TGTGCCAGCAGCTCCTGGGACTCCCAAGAGGCCCAGTACTTC; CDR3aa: CASSSWDSQEAQYF
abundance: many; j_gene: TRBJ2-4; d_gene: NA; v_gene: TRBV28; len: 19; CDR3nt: TGTGCCAGCAGCTGGGGCAGGGCTAGCGTAGGAGGGGCCAAAAACATTCAGTACTTC; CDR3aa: CASSWGRASVGGAKNIQYF
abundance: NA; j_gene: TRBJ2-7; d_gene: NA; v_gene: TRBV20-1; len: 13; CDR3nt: TGCGGTGCTAGAGAGGAGCAAGCCCACGAGCAGTACTTC; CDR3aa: CGAREEQAHEQYF
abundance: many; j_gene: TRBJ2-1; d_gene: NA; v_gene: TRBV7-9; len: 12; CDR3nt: TGTGCCAGCAGCCCGCGCCGGGGCGAGCAGTTCTTC; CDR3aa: CASSPRRGEQFF
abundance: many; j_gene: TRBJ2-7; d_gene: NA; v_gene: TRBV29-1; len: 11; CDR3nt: TGCAGCGGGACGGGAATCTACGAGCAGTACTTC; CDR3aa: CSGTGIYEQYF
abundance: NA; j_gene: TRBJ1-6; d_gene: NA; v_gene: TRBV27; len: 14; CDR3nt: TGTGCCAGCAGTTCAGGGTTCCGGTACTCACCCCTCCACTTT; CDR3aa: CASSSGFRYSPLHF
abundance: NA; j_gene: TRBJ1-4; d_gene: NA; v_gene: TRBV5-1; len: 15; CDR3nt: TGCGCCAGCAGCTCCCTCGGGGGGACTAATGAAAAACTGTTTTTT; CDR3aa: CASSSLGGTNEKLFF
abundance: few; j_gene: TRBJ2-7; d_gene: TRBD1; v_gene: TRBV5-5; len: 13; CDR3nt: TGTGCCAGCAAAGGGGACAGTCCTCACGAGCAGTACTTC; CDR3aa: CASKGDSPHEQYF
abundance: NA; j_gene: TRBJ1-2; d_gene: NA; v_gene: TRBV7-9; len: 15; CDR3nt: TGTGCCAGCAGCTGCCCTCAAGAGGGAAACTATGGCTACACCTTC; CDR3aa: CASSCPQEGNYGYTF
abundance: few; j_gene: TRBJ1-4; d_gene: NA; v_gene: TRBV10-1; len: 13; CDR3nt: TGCGCCAGCAGTAGTGAAATAGAGGGAAAACTGTTTTTT; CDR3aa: CASSSEIEGKLFF
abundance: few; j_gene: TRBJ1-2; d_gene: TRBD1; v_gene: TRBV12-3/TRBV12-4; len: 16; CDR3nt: TGTGCCAGCAGGATCTCATTACCGGGACAGGGATATGGCTACACCTTC; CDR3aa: CASRISLPGQGYGYTF
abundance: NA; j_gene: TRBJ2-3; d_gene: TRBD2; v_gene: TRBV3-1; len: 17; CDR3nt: TGTGCCAGCAGCCACCACACTAGCGGGGTATACACAGATACGCAGTATTTT; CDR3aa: CASSHHTSGVYTDTQYF
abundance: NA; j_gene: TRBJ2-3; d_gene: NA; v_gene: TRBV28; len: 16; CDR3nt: TGTGCCAGCAGTTTCCCTCGGGGAAAAGGAGCAGATACACAGTATTTT; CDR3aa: CASSFPRGKGADTQYF
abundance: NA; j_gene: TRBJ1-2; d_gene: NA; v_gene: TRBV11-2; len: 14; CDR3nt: TGTGCCAGCAGCTTCTCAGGGGAGAGCTATGGCTACACCTTC; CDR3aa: CASSFSGESYGYTF
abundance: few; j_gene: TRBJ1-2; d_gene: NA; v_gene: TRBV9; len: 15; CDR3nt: TGTGCCAGCAGCGTAGTGGCCAGTGCTAACTATGGCTACACCTTC; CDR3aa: CASSVVASANYGYTF
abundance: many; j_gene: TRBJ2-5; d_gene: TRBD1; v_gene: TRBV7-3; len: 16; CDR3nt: TGTGCCAGCAGCTTAACGGGGACAGGGTCGATGGAGACCCAGTACTTC; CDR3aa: CASSLTGTGSMETQYF
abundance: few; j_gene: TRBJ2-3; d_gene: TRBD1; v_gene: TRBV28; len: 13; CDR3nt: TGTGCCAGCAGCTTCGAACAGGGGATGAAGCAGTATTTT; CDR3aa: CASSFEQGMKQYF
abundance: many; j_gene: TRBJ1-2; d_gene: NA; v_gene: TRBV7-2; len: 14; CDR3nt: TGTGCCAGCAGCCCAAATTCTGGCCAGGCTGGCTACACCTTC; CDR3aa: CASSPNSGQAGYTF
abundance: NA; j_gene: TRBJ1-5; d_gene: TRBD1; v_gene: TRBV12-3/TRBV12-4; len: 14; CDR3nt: TGTGCCAGCAGCTTACAGGGGAAAGGTCAGCCCCAGCATTTT; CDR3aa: CASSLQGKGQPQHF
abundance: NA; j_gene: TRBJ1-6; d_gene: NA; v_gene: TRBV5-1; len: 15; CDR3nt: TGCGCCAGCAGCTATTCGGCACAAGAGAATTTACCCCTCCACTTT; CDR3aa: CASSYSAQENLPLHF
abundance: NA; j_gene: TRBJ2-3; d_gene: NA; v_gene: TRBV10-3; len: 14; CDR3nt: TGTGCCTCCTCGAAGGAAATTAGCACAGATACGCAGTATTTT; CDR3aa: CASSKEISTDTQYF
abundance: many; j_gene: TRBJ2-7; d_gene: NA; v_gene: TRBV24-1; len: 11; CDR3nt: TGTGCCACCAGTGATCTAGGCGAGCAGTACTTC; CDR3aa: CATSDLGEQYF
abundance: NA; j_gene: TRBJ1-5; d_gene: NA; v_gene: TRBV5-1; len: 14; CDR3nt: TGCGCCAGCAGCGAGGGACTGATCAATCAGCCCCAGCATTTT; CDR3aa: CASSEGLINQPQHF
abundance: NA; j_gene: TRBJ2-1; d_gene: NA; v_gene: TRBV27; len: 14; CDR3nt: TGTGCCAGCGGTTTTGGCGGGACCCACAATGAGCAGTTCTTC; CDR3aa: CASGFGGTHNEQFF
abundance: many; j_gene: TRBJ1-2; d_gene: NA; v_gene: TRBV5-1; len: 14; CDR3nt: TGCGCCAGCAGCTTGGACAGTTCCAACTATGGCTACACCTTC; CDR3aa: CASSLDSSNYGYTF
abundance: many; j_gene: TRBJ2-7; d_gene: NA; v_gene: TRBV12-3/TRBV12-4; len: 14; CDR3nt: TGTGCCAGCAGTGTCGGGACGGGGGTGGACGAGCAGTACTTC; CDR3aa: CASSVGTGVDEQYF
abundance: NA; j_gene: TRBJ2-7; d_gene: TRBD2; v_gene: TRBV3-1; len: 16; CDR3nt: TGTGCCACCGGGGGGGTCAGCCTTGGACTAACCTACGAGCAGTACTTC; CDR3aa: CATGGVSLGLTYEQYF
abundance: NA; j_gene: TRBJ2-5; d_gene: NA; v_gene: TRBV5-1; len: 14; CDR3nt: TGCGCCAGCAGCCACCGGAACATGCAAGAGACCCAGTACTTC; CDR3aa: CASSHRNMQETQYF
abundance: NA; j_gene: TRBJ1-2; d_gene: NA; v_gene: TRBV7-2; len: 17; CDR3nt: TGTGCCAGCACCCGGGGCTTGTGGGATTGGAAAAGAGATGGCTACACCTTC; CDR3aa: CASTRGLWDWKRDGYTF
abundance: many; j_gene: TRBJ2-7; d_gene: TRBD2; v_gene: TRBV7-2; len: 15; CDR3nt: TGTGCCAGCAGCCCTTCGACTAGCAGCTCCTACGAGCAGTACTTC; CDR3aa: CASSPSTSSSYEQYF
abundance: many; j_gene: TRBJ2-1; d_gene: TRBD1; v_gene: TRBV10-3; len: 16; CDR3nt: TGTGCCATCAGTGACCTTAGACAGGGTGTCTACAATGAGCAGTTCTTC; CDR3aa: CAISDLRQGVYNEQFF
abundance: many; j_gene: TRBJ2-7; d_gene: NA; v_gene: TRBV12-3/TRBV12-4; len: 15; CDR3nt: TGTGCCAGCAGTCTTTTCGTTGACAGCTCCTACGAGCAGTACTTC; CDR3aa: CASSLFVDSSYEQYF
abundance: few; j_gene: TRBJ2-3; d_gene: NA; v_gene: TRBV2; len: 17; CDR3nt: TGTGCCAGCAGTGAACCTGGGACCCTTAAGGGCACAGATACGCAGTATTTT; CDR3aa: CASSEPGTLKGTDTQYF
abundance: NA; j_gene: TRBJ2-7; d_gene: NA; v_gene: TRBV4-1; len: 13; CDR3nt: TGCGCCAGCAGCCTATCGACAGCTTACGAGCAGTACTTC; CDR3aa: CASSLSTAYEQYF
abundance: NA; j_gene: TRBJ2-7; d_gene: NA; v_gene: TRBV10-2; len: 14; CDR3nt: TGCGCCAGCAGTGAGACCCCGGGCCGCGTCGAGCAGTACTTC; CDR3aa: CASSETPGRVEQYF